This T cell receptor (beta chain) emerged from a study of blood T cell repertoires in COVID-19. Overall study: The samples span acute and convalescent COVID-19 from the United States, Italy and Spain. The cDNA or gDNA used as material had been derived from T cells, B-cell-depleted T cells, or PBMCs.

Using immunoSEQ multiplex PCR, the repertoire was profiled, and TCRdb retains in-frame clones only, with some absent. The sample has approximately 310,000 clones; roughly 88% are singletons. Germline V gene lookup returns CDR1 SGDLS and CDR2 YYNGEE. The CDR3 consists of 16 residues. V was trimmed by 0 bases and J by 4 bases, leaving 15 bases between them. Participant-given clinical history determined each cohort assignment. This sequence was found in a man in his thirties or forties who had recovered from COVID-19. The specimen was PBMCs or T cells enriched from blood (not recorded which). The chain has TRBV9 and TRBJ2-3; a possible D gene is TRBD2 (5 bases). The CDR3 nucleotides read TGTGCCAGCAGCGTAGGATTGGTAGGGAGCGCAGATACGCAGTATTTT. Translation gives CASSVGLVGSADTQYF.